Listed here are 27 T cell receptor beta chains from one sample, sequenced in a study of T cell repertoires and leukemia-associated antigens. From the 5' RACE reads, TCRdb called clonotypes with MiXCR, one entry per CDR3 protein. Seen here are about 10,000 distinct CDR3 sequences, roughly 43% observed once, and the top ten hold over 25%. Antigens for these TCRs are unknown. The sequenced material came from CD3+ T cells sorted from blood and cultured. Source of these receptors: a female donor in good health.

This clonotype showed up many times. The V gene is TRBV19, the J gene TRBJ2-1; D remains ambiguous. The CDR3 extends over 14 amino acids. Germline CDR1 LNHDA, CDR2 SQIVND (reference sequence). Trimming took 3 bases from V and 1 from J, leaving 7 bases between them. The CDR3 nucleotides read TGTGCCAGTAGTATTATCTTTTCCTACAATGAGCAGTTCTTC. It translates to CASSIIFSYNEQFF. The full variable domain, its missing parts supplied by reference TRBV19 and TRBJ2-1, is DGGITQSPKYLFRKEGQNVTLSCEQNLNHDAMYWYRQDPGQGLRLIYYSQIVNDFQKGDIAEGYSVSREKKESFPLTVTSAQKNPTAFYLCASSIIFSYNEQFFGPGTRLTVL.

This clonotype was seen a few times. In DNA, the CDR3 is TGCAGTGCCACGGGAGGCCAAGCCTACAATGAGCAGTTCTTC. It codes for CSATGGQAYNEQFF. The chain uses TRBV20-1 and TRBJ2-1; 7 bases fit TRBD2. CDR3 length equals 14 residues. The V segment lost 6 bases and the J segment 2 bases; nucleotides outside the gene matches: 7. The germline CDR1 and CDR2 sequences are DFQATT and SNEGSKA (reference sequence).

This chain links TRBV20-1 with TRBJ2-1; 7 bases map to TRBD2. CDR3 length equals 14 residues. Germline assignment: CDR1 DFQATT and CDR2 SNEGSKA (reference sequence). V dropped 8 bases and J dropped 6; count of bases not matched to a gene: 13. CDR3 sequence reads: CSILSGIKGNEQFF. In DNA form, the CDR3 reads TGCAGTATACTAAGCGGGATTAAAGGCAATGAGCAGTTCTTC.

Remarks on this clonotype: A read error may produce the germline difference seen at one junction end. The V call is TRBV7-9, the J call TRBJ1-1, with TRBD1 matching over 7 bases. The germline CDR1 and CDR2 sequences are SEHNR and FQNEAQ (reference sequence). The CDR3 consists of 14 residues. Here the CDR3 DNA reads TGTGCCTGCAGCTTAGGGGGCCAAAACACTGAAGCTTTCTTT. Residues: CACSLGGQNTEAFF.

Comment on this clonotype: This could be a read error, since a much larger clone is one nucleotide away. The chain links TRBV5-1 to TRBJ2-3; a possible D gene is TRBD1 (6 bases). The J call is in doubt because the DNA end fits TRBJ1-5 better. The germline CDR1 and CDR2 sequences are SGHRS and YFSETQ. The CDR3 spans 14 residues. DNA of the CDR3: TGCGCCAGCAGCGATGGCGGGGGCGCAGATACGCAGCATTTT. It encodes CASSDGGGADTQHF.

This clonotype was seen a few times. This chain's CDR3 is CASSGGTSGYNEQFF. CDR3 coding DNA: TGTGCCAGCAGTGGCGGGACTAGCGGATACAATGAGCAGTTCTTC. The chain recombines TRBV2 with TRBJ2-1, with 11 bases that match TRBD2. CDR3 length: 15 residues. V was pared by 4 bases and J by 4 bases, with 3 bases of the junction left unmatched. Germline V lookup: CDR1 SNHLY, CDR2 FYNNEI.

Of note for this clonotype: Sequence at one end of the junction differs from germline and may be a read error. The rearrangement uses TRBV4-2 and TRBJ1-3; D is unresolved. Per the germline V gene, CDR1 is LGHNA and CDR2 is YNFKEQ. The CDR3 spans 17 residues. The CDR3 region is CVSSQDWSSSSGNAIYF. The CDR3 DNA reads as TGTGTCAGCAGCCAAGATTGGAGCAGTAGCTCTGGAAACGCCATATATTTT.

The chain uses TRBV5-1 and TRBJ2-1, with 13 bases matching TRBD2. This CDR3 spans 16 amino acids. The germline gives CDR1 SGHRS, CDR2 YFSETQ. J was trimmed by 7 bases and V by 4 bases; bases with no gene match: 8. The CDR3 spells CASSPGLAGVDNEQFF. Written as DNA, the CDR3 is TGCGCCAGCAGCCCCGGACTAGCGGGAGTTGATAATGAGCAGTTCTTC.

The chain couples TRBV6-4 to TRBJ2-7; D is possibly TRBD2 (5 bases). CDR3 size: 13 residues. V was pared by 4 bases and J by 5 bases, with 12 bases between. Germline lookup yields CDR1 MRHNA and CDR2 SNTAGT. CDR3 DNA: TGTGCCAGCAGTGCGCGGGTACACAACGAGCAGTACTTC. Encoded protein: CASSARVHNEQYF.

About this clonotype: Sequence at one end of the junction differs from germline and may be a read error. Here the CDR3 reads CASSFSASGADVPTF. The CDR3 DNA reads TGTGCCAGTAGTTTTTCCGCCTCTGGGGCCGACGTCCCGACTTTC. The chain joins TRBV12-3 or TRBV12-4 to TRBJ2-6; the D gene is possibly TRBD1 (5 bases). The CDR3 contains 15 residues.

This rearrangement joins TRBV5-1 to TRBJ2-3, with 8 bases matching TRBD1. CDR3 length: 12 amino acids. CDR1 and CDR2 (germline): SGHRS, YFSETQ. V shed 6 bases and J 5 bases; nucleotides not matched to a gene: 2. CDR3 in DNA: TGCGCCAGCAAAACAGGGGGAGATACGCAGTATTTT. It is translated as CASKTGGDTQYF.

This clonotype was observed a handful of times. The chain combines TRBV6-2 or TRBV6-3 with TRBJ2-1; 10 bases are a match to TRBD2. The V gene's germline CDR1 is MNHEY and CDR2 SVGEGT. The CDR3 consists of 14 residues. V was pared by 6 bases and J by 9 bases, with 8 bases of the junction left unmatched. CDR3 nucleotides: TGTGCCAGCAGCACCCTAGCGGGAGTGAGTGAGCAGTTCTTC. Translating it yields CASSTLAGVSEQFF.

The chain links TRBV20-1 to TRBJ2-3; 9 bases agree with TRBD1. Germline loops: CDR1 DFQATT, CDR2 SNEGSKA (reference sequence). The CDR3 length is 16 residues. V lost 5 bases to trimming and J lost 0 bases; unmatched junction nucleotides: 9. In DNA form, the CDR3 reads TGCAGTGCTGTGGACAGGGGCCACAGAAGCACAGATACGCAGTATTTT. Protein: CSAVDRGHRSTDTQYF.

The J gene is TRBJ1-1, the V gene TRBV12-3 or TRBV12-4; no clear D gene. The CDR3 extends over 14 amino acids. Deletions cut 9 bases from V and 1 base from J, with 15 bases between. Here the CDR3 reads CASMAFPENTEAFF. The DNA of the CDR3 is TGTGCCAGTATGGCCTTCCCCGAGAACACTGAAGCTTTCTTT.

On this clonotype itself: Here the CDR3 omits its conserved ending phenylalanine or tryptophan, so a read error is the likely source. J is TRBJ2-5 and V is TRBV5-1, with 7 bases lining up with TRBD1. This CDR3 contains 14 residues. Germline-derived CDR1 and CDR2 are SGHRS and YFSETQ. Trimming removed 3 bases from V and 4 bases from J; junction bases left unmatched: 6. Here the CDR3 reads CASSSTGSGETQYL. The CDR3 DNA sequence: TGCGCCAGCAGCTCGACAGGGTCGGGAGAGACCCAGTACCTC.

The chain links TRBV13 to TRBJ2-7; no firm D call. V lost 2 bases, J lost 5 bases, and 4 bases lay in between. This CDR3 has 11 amino acids. From germline, CDR1 is PRHDT and CDR2 FYEKMQ (reference sequence). This CDR3 reads CASSLIHEQYF. DNA of the CDR3: TGTGCCAGCAGCTTAATCCACGAGCAGTACTTC. Looking up the rest from reference TRBV13 and TRBJ2-7 gives the full variable domain: AAGVIQSPRHLIKEKRETATLKCYPIPRHDTVYWYQQGPGQDPQFLISFYEKMQSDKGSIPDRFSAQQFSDYHSELNMSSLELGDSALYFCASSLIHEQYFGPGTRLTVT.

For this clonotype: One end of the junction fails to match germline, which may point to a read error. The chain employs TRBV5-5 and TRBJ1-3, with D possibly being TRBD1 (6 bases). Germline V gene data show CDR1 as SGHKS and CDR2 as YYEKEE (reference sequence). This CDR3 is built from 15 residues. CDR3 bases: TGTGCCAGCAGCAGGACAGATGACTCTGGAAGCACCATATATTTT. This translates into CASSRTDDSGSTIYF.

This clonotype has only a few counts. The V gene is TRBV5-1, the J gene TRBJ2-7; possibly TRBD2 for D (5 bases). This CDR3 is 15 amino acids long. V was trimmed by 1 base and J by 7 bases, leaving 18 bases between them. Germline V gene sequence: CDR1 SGHRS, CDR2 YFSETQ. CDR3 in DNA: TGCGCCAGCAGCTTGATGCCGGGGTCGGGCGGGGAGCAGTACTTC. This sequence encodes CASSLMPGSGGEQYF.

In its sample, this clonotype was seen many times. The CDR3 sequence is CASSPGPNDYEQYF. The CDR3, as DNA: TGTGCCAGCAGCCCCGGACCTAACGACTACGAGCAGTACTTC. This chain links TRBV5-4 with TRBJ2-7; no clear D gene. The V end was cut by 4 bases, the J end by 3 bases, with 14 bases between. CDR1 and CDR2 (germline): SGHNT, YYREEE (reference sequence). CDR3 length: 14 amino acids. Supplemented by reference TRBV5-4 and TRBJ2-7, the full variable domain reads ETGVTQSPTHLIKTRGQQVTLRCSSQSGHNTVSWYQQALGQGPQFIFQYYREEENGRGNFPPRFSGLQFPNYSSELNVNALELDDSALYLCASSPGPNDYEQYFGPGTRLTVT.

This chain connects TRBV5-1 to TRBJ1-1; 10 bases align to TRBD1. The CDR3 spans 14 residues. With 4 bases clipped from V and 4 bases from J, the junction kept 4 bases outside the gene matches. Germline CDR1 is SGHRS and CDR2 is YFSETQ. The CDR3 bases are TGCGCCAGCAGCAGGGACAGGGGAATCACTGAAGCTTTCTTT. Translating it yields CASSRDRGITEAFF. The entire variable domain, with the rest obtained from reference TRBV5-1 and TRBJ1-1, is as follows: KAGVTQTPRYLIKTRGQQVTLSCSPISGHRSVSWYQQTPGQGLQFLFEYFSETQRNKGNFPGRFSGRQFSNSRSEMNVSTLELGDSALYLCASSRDRGITEAFFGQGTRLTVV.

This clonotype has only a few counts. The CDR3 DNA sequence: TGCAGTGCTTGGCGGGGTCCCTACGAGCAGTACTTC. Protein: CSAWRGPYEQYF. The gene calls are TRBV20-1 and TRBJ2-7; tentative D call: TRBD2 (6 bases). The length of the CDR3 is 12 residues. The germline V gene has CDR1 DFQATT and CDR2 SNEGSKA (reference sequence). Trimming cost V 5 bases and J 2 bases, with 10 bases left between them.

On this clonotype: The junction shows a germline mismatch at one end, possibly a read error. V usage is TRBV3-1 and J usage is TRBJ2-7; D possibly corresponds to TRBD2 (6 bases). The CDR3 runs to 17 residues. From germline, CDR1 is LGHDT and CDR2 YNNKEL (reference sequence). CDR3 DNA sequence: TGTGCCAGCGGCCAAGATACCGGGACTGGCGGGGTCTACGAGCAGTACTTC. Translating it yields CASGQDTGTGGVYEQYF.

Many counts were recorded for this clonotype. The chain combines TRBV18 with TRBJ1-1, with TRBD1 matching over 7 bases. The CDR3 spans 15 residues. V was clipped by 3 bases and J by 1 base; unmatched bases: 5. Germline CDR1 and CDR2: KGHSH and LQKENI. CDR3 protein: CASSPQGVGNTEAFF. CDR3 DNA: TGTGCCAGCTCACCGCAGGGGGTCGGGAACACTGAAGCTTTCTTT.

On this clonotype itself: The junction and the germline gene differ at one end; a read error may be behind it. The V call is TRBV20-1, the J call TRBJ2-3, with a weak D call TRBD1 (5 bases). Germline loops: CDR1 DFQATT, CDR2 SNEGSKA (reference sequence). CDR3 size: 14 residues. CDR3: CSASRPGLTDTRYF. Here the CDR3 DNA reads TGCAGTGCTAGTCGTCCAGGGTTAACGGATACGCGGTATTTT.

Sample share makes this clonotype medium-sized (0.01 to 0.1%). The V call is TRBV5-1, the J call TRBJ2-2, with D tentatively TRBD2 (6 bases). V gave up 3 bases and J gave up 3 bases, with 18 bases separating them. In germline, CDR1 is SGHRS, CDR2 YFSETQ. The length of the CDR3 is 17 residues. Here the CDR3 reads CASSSISGGLDTGELFF. In DNA, the CDR3 is TGCGCCAGCAGCTCCATTAGCGGAGGTCTCGACACCGGGGAGCTGTTTTTT.

The V call is TRBV6-1, the J call TRBJ2-7; D not resolved. The germline V and J ends were trimmed by 8 bases and 4 bases, with 15 bases remaining between them. This CDR3 is 13 amino acids long. In germline, CDR1 is MNHNS, CDR2 SASEGT. The CDR3 nucleotides read TGTGCCAGCTTGGGCAGGCCACTTTACGAGCAGTACTTC. This encodes CASLGRPLYEQYF.

The sample holds one count of this clonotype. This sequence may be a read error, since a much larger clone differs from it by one base. The rearrangement joins TRBV12-3 or TRBV12-4 to TRBJ2-2; 7 nucleotides match TRBD2. CDR3 length equals 17 residues. Trimming cost V 6 bases and J 1 base; bases outside gene matches: 11. The DNA for the CDR3 is TGTGCCAGCAGAAGGCTGGGTTGGGAGGGGAACACCGGGGAGCTGTTTTTT. This encodes CASRRLGWEGNTGELFF.